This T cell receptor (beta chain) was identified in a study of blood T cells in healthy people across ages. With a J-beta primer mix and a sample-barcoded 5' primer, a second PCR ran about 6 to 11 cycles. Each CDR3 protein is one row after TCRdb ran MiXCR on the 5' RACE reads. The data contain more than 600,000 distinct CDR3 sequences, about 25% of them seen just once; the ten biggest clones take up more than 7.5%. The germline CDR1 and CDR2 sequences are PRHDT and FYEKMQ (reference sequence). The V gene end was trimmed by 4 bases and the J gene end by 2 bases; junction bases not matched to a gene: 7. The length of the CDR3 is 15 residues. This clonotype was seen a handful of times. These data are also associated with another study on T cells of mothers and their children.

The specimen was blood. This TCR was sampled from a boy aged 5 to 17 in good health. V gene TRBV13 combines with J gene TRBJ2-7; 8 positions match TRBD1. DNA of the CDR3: TGTGCCAGCAGCTCCAGGACAGGGTTTCCCTACGAGCAGTACTTC. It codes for CASSSRTGFPYEQYF.